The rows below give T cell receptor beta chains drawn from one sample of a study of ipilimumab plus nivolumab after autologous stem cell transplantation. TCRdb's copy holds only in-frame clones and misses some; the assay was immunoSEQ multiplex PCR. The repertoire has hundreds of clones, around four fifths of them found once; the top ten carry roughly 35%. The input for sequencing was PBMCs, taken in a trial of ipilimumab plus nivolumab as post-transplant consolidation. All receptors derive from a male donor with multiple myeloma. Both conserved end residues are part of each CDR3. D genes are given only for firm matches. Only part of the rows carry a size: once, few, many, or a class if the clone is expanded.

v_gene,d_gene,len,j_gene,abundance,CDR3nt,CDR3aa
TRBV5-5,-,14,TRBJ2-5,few,TGTGCCAGCAGCTTGTGGGGTTCCTACGAGACCCAGTACTTC,CASSLWGSYETQYF
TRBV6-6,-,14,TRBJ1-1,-,TGTGCCAGCAGTTATGTACCGACGAACACTGAAGCTTTCTTT,CASSYVPTNTEAFF
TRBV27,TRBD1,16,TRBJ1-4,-,TGTGCCAGCAGTTTCTTCGGGACAGGGGGAAACGAAAAACTGTTTTTT,CASSFFGTGGNEKLFF
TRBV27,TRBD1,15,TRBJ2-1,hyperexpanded,TGTGCCAGCAGTTTAACCAGGGGGCTTTTAAATGAGCAGTTCTTC,CASSLTRGLLNEQFF
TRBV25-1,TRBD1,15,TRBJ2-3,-,TGTGCCAGCAGTCGACAGGGGGCGCTGAGCGATACGCAGTATTTT,CASSRQGALSDTQYF
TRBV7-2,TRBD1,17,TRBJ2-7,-,TGTGCCAGCAGCTTAAAGGGCGACAGGGTCTACTTCTACGAGCAGTACTTC,CASSLKGDRVYFYEQYF
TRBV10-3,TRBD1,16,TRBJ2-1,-,TGTGCCATCAGAGCAGCCCTGGACAGGGGCCACAATGAGCAGTTCTTC,CAIRAALDRGHNEQFF
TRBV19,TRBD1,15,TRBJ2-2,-,TGTGCCAGTAACGACAGGGGGCCGAACACCGGGGAGCTGTTTTTT,CASNDRGPNTGELFF
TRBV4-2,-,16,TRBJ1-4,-,TGTGCCAGCAGCCTAAATCCGGACGTTCGGAGTGAAAAACTGTTTTTT,CASSLNPDVRSEKLFF
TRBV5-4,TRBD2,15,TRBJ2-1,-,TGTGCCAGCAGCTTCAGGACTAGCGGGAGTTCTGAGCAGTTCTTC,CASSFRTSGSSEQFF
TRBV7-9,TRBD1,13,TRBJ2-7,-,TGTGCCAGCAGCTTAGGACAGGGGGACGAGCAGTACTTC,CASSLGQGDEQYF
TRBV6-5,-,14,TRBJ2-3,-,TGTGCCAGCAGTTACTCCCTAGACACAGATACGCAGTATTTT,CASSYSLDTDTQYF
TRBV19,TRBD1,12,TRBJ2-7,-,TGTGCAGGACAGGGAGAACCCTACGAGCAGTACTTC,CAGQGEPYEQYF
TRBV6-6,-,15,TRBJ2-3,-,TGTGCCAGCAGAAACGGGAGATGGGACACAGATACGCAGTATTTT,CASRNGRWDTDTQYF
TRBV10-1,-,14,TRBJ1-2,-,TGCGCCAGCAGTGCATCGCGAAAGACCTATGGCTACACCTTC,CASSASRKTYGYTF
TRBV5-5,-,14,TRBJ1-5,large,TGTGCCAGCAGCCCCACAGATAGCAATCAGCCCCAGCATTTT,CASSPTDSNQPQHF
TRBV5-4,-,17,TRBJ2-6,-,TGTACCAGCAGCTTCCGGACAGCCCCTACCGGGGCCAACGTCCTGACTTTC,CTSSFRTAPTGANVLTF
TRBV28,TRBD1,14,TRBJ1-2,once,TGTGCCTCCAGGCGGGGACAGGGCATCGATGGCTACACCTTC,CASRRGQGIDGYTF
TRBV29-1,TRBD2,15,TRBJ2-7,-,TGCAGCGTTGAAGCGACTAGCGGGAGAGGCAACGAGCAGTACTTC,CSVEATSGRGNEQYF
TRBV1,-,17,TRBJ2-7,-,TGCACCAGCAGCCACCAATCCGGACTAGACCAAAAGCCCGAGCAGTACTTC,CTSSHQSGLDQKPEQYF
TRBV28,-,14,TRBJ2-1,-,TGTGCCAGCAGTCCCGTCACCGAATACAATGAGCAGTTCTTC,CASSPVTEYNEQFF
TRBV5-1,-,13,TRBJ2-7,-,TGCGCCAGCAGCCGGGCCAGCAACTACGAGCAGTACTTC,CASSRASNYEQYF